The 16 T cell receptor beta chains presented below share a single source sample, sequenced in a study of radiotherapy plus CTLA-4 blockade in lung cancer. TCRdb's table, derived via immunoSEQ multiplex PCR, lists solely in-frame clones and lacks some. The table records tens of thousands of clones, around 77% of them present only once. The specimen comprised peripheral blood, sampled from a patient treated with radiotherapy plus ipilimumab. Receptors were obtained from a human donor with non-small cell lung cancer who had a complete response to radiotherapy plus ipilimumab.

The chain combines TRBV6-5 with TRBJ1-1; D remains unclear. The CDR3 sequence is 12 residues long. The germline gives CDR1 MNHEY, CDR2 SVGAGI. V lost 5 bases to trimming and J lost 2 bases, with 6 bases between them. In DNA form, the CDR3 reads TGTGCCAGCAGTGTGAGTAACACTGAAGCTTTCTTT. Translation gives CASSVSNTEAFF.

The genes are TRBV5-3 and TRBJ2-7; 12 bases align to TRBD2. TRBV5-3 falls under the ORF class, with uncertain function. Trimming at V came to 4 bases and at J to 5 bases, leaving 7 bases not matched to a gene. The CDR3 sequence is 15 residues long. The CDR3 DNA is TGTGCCAGAAGCAAGAGACTAGCGGGGGTGGACGAGCAGTACTTC. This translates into CARSKRLAGVDEQYF.

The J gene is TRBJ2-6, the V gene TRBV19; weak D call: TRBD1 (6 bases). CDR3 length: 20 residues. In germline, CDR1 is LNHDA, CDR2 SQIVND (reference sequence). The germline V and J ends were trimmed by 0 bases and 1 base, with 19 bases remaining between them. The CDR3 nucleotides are TGTGCCAGTAGTATAGATAAGTCCCGGGACATCACATCTGGGGCCAACGTCCTGACTTTC. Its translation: CASSIDKSRDITSGANVLTF.

Here the CDR3 reads CASTLGGLAETYNEQFF. The CDR3 coding sequence is TGTGCCAGCACCCTGGGGGGGCTAGCGGAGACCTACAATGAGCAGTTCTTC. The chain employs TRBV7-3 and TRBJ2-1; D may be TRBD2 (7 bases). The CDR3 totals 17 residues. CDR1 is SGHTA and CDR2 is FQGTGA in the germline V gene. V lost 7 bases and J 2 bases, leaving 21 bases between the germline ends. Complete variable domain (other parts from reference TRBV7-3 and TRBJ2-1): GAGVSQTPSNKVTEKGKYVELRCDPISGHTALYWYRQSLGQGPEFLIYFQGTGAADDSGLPNDRFFAVRPEGSVSTLKIQRTERGDSAVYLCASTLGGLAETYNEQFFGPGTRLTVL.

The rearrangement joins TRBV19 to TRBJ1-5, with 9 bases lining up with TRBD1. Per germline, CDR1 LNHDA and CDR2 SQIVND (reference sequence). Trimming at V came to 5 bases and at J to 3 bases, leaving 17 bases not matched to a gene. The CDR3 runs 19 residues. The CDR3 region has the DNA TGTGCCAGTAGTTCCCTCGGGGGGACAGGGTCCCTCTCCAATCAGCCCCAGCATTTT. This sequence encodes CASSSLGGTGSLSNQPQHF.

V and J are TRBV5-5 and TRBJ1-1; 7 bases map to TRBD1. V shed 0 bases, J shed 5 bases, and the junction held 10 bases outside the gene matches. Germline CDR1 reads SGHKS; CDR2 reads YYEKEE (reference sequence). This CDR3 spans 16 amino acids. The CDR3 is CASSLAPDRANTEAFF. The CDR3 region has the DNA TGTGCCAGCAGCTTGGCCCCAGACAGGGCGAATACTGAAGCTTTCTTT.

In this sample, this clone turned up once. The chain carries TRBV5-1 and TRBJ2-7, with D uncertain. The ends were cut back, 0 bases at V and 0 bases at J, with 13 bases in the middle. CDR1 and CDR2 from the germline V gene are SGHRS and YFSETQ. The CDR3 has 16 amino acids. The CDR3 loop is CASSLGAGLTSYEQYF. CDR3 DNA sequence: TGCGCCAGCAGCTTGGGTGCCGGGTTAACCTCCTACGAGCAGTACTTC.

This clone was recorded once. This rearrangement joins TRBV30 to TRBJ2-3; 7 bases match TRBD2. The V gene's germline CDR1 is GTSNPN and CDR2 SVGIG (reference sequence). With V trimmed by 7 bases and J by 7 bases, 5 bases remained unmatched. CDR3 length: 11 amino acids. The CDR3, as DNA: TGTGCCTCGGCGGGGGTTAATACGCAGTATTTT. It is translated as CASAGVNTQYF.

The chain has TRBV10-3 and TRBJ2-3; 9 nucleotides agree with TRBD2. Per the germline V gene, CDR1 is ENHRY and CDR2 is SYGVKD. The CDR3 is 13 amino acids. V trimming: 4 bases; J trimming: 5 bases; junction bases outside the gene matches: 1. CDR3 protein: CAISGTSVDTQYF. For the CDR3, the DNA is TGTGCCATCAGTGGGACTAGCGTAGATACGCAGTATTTT.

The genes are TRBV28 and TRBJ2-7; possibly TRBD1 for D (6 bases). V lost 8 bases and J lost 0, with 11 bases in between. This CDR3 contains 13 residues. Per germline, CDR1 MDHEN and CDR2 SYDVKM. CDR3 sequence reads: CASQTQGSYEQYF. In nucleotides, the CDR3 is TGTGCCAGCCAGACACAGGGCTCCTACGAGCAGTACTTC.

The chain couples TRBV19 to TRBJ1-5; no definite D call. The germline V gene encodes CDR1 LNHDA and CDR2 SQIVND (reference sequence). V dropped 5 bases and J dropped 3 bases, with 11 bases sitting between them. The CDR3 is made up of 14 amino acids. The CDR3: CASSRGFNNQPQHF. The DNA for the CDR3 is TGTGCCAGTAGTCGAGGGTTCAACAATCAGCCCCAGCATTTT.

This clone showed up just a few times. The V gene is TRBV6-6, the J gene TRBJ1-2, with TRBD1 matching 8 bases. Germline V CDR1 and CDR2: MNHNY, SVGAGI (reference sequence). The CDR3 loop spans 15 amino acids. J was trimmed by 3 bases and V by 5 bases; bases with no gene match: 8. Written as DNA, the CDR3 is TGTGCCAGCAGTAAACCGGACAGGGCCTACTATGGCTACACCTTC. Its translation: CASSKPDRAYYGYTF.

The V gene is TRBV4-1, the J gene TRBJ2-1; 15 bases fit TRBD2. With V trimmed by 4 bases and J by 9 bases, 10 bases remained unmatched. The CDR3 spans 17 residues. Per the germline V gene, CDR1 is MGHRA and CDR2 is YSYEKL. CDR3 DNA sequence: TGCGCCAGCAGCCTAATTTGGACTAGCGGGAGGGAGGGTGAGCAGTTCTTC. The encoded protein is CASSLIWTSGREGEQFF.

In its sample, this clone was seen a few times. The CDR3 spells CASSFTGEQFF. The CDR3 DNA reads TGTGCCAGCAGTTTTACGGGTGAGCAGTTCTTC. The chain recombines TRBV6-1 with TRBJ2-1; D unclear. Trimming left V 5 bases short and J 9 bases short, with 8 bases between. The CDR3 length is 11 residues. CDR1 and CDR2 (germline): MNHNS, SASEGT.

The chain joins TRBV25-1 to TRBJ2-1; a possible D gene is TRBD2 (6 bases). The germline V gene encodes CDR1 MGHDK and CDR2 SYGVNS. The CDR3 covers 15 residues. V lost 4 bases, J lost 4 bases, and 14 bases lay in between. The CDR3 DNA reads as TGTGCCAGCAGTGTAACGGGGGAAAGATACAATGAGCAGTTCTTC. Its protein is CASSVTGERYNEQFF.

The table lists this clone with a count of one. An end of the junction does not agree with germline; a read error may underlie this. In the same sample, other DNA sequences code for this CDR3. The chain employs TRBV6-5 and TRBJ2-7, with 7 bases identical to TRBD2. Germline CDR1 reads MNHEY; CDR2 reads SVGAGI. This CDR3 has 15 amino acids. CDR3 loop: CASSYSGGGSYEQYF. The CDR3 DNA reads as TGTGCCAGCAGTTACTCGGGCGGGGGATCCTATGAGCAGTACTTC.